The present entry profiles one T cell receptor (beta chain) with its context. The antigen is undetermined. Germline CDR1 is SGHRS and CDR2 is YFSETQ. The J segment lost 5 bases and the V segment lost 4 bases, leaving 12 bases of the junction unmatched. This CDR3 contains 16 residues. This sample stems from a study of cytomegalovirus exposure and HLA in healthy donors. Study observations and caveats: Three CMV-associated chains were confirmed in vitro to be specific for CMV antigens.

Sequencing used immunoSEQ multiplex PCR; TCRdb keeps in-frame clones, though not all of them. Among roughly 300,000 clones, about nine tenths were seen once, and the ten largest hold 0.65% to 0.85%. This clonotype was obtained from a woman aged 18-29 years in good health and CMV-seronegative. This sequence joins TRBV5-1 and TRBJ1-2, with 9 bases that match TRBD1. The sequenced material came from PBMCs. The CDR3 bases are TGCGCCAGCAGCCTCAACCCGGGACAGGGTGGGTATGGCTACACCTTC. Its translation: CASSLNPGQGGYGYTF.